These T cell receptor beta chains were read from a single sample in a study of memory CD4+ T cells and cytomegalovirus serostatus. Libraries were prepared by immunoSEQ multiplex PCR; TCRdb keeps only in-frame clonotypes and omits some of them. Found here are under 40,000 clones, 79% of them singletons; the top ten hold over 4.5%. What was sequenced was memory CD4+ T cells from blood. The receptor set was obtained from an adult in good health and CMV-seropositive. Both conserved end residues are part of each CDR3. Each record gives: D gene, clone size, J gene, V gene, CDR3 protein, CDR3 DNA. D genes are given only for firm matches. Part of the rows lack a size; the others show once, few, many or a class for expanded clones.

>NA|NA|TRBJ1-2|TRBV7-8
CASSLAVGVGYTF
TGTGCCAGCAGCTTAGCGGTAGGGGTCGGCTACACCTTC
>NA|NA|TRBJ1-3|TRBV28
CASTPIERTFGNTIYF
TGTGCCAGCACCCCCATTGAAAGGACCTTTGGAAACACCATATATTTT
>TRBD1|medium-sized|TRBJ1-2|TRBV5-6
CASSWGTGVNGYTF
TGTGCCAGCAGCTGGGGGACAGGGGTGAATGGCTACACCTTC
>NA|NA|TRBJ2-2|TRBV7-2
CASSAPGSYTGELFF
TGTGCCAGCAGCGCCCCGGGGAGCTACACCGGGGAGCTGTTTTTT
>NA|few|TRBJ2-3|TRBV28
CASSSPDTQYF
TGTGCCAGCAGTTCACCAGATACGCAGTATTTT
>TRBD1|NA|TRBJ1-1|TRBV7-3
CASSTSSTGEGNTEAFF
TGTGCCAGCAGCACATCCTCGACAGGGGAAGGGAACACTGAAGCTTTCTTT
>NA|NA|TRBJ1-4|TRBV28
CASSLGVRNEKLFF
TGTGCCAGCAGTTTAGGGGTGCGTAATGAAAAACTGTTTTTT
>NA|NA|TRBJ2-3|TRBV5-1
CASSYQSISDTQYF
TGCGCCAGCAGCTACCAGAGTATTTCAGATACGCAGTATTTT
>NA|NA|TRBJ1-2|TRBV5-1
CASSLDTGSGGYTF
TGCGCCAGCAGCTTGGATACGGGGTCTGGTGGCTACACCTTC
>TRBD1|NA|TRBJ1-2|TRBV19
CASRQLEGTGDGYTF
TGTGCCAGTAGGCAGCTAGAGGGGACAGGCGATGGCTACACCTTC
>NA|NA|TRBJ1-1|TRBV7-8
CASSLGRTENTEAFF
TGTGCCAGCAGCTTAGGACGGACAGAGAACACTGAAGCTTTCTTT
>TRBD2|few|TRBJ2-7|TRBV9
CASSVVAGPTYEQYF
TGTGCCAGCAGCGTAGTAGCGGGTCCGACCTACGAGCAGTACTTC
>NA|NA|TRBJ1-3|TRBV4-1
CASSQPGSLRAGNTIYF
TGCGCCAGCAGCCAACCGGGTAGCTTGAGGGCTGGAAACACCATATATTTT
>NA|NA|TRBJ2-5|TRBV28
CASTQGRETQYF
TGTGCCAGCACCCAGGGACGGGAGACCCAGTACTTC
>NA|NA|TRBJ2-7|TRBV5-5
CASSEGGQLDEQYF
TGTGCCAGCAGCGAGGGCGGGCAGCTCGACGAGCAGTACTTC
>NA|NA|TRBJ2-2|TRBV7-3
CASSQRGGLSGTGELFF
TGTGCCAGCAGCCAAAGGGGGGGGCTCAGTGGGACCGGGGAGCTGTTTTTT
>NA|few|TRBJ2-7|TRBV7-2
CASTPRQGLHEQYF
TGTGCCAGCACCCCCCGGCAGGGTCTCCACGAGCAGTACTTC
>NA|few|TRBJ1-6|TRBV4-2
CASSQVQGRDSPLHF
TGTGCCAGCAGCCAAGTACAGGGTAGGGATTCACCCCTCCACTTT
>NA|NA|TRBJ2-3|TRBV7-2
CASGRQGTDTQYF
TGTGCCAGCGGAAGACAGGGCACAGATACGCAGTATTTT
>TRBD1|NA|TRBJ1-5|TRBV19
CASTLTGNGQPQHF
TGTGCCAGTACCCTGACAGGGAACGGACAGCCCCAGCATTTT
>NA|NA|TRBJ1-1|TRBV5-4
CASSQDSYQGTEAFF
TGCGCCAGCAGCCAAGATAGCTACCAGGGCACTGAAGCTTTCTTT
>TRBD1|NA|TRBJ1-5|TRBV2
CASRGQGDYSNQPQHF
TGTGCCAGCAGGGGACAGGGAGATTATAGCAATCAGCCCCAGCATTTT
>NA|NA|TRBJ1-1|TRBV5-1
CASSLELGNTEAFF
TGCGCCAGCAGCTTGGAACTAGGGAACACTGAAGCTTTCTTT
>NA|NA|TRBJ1-5|TRBV6-1
CASSDTPVRPQHF
TGTGCCAGCAGTGACACCCCCGTCCGGCCCCAGCATTTT
>NA|once|TRBJ2-3|TRBV21-1
CATLWQGTDTQYF
TGTGCCACCCTCTGGCAGGGAACAGATACGCAGTATTTT
>NA|NA|TRBJ2-3|TRBV6-5
CASSYSWGSGTDTQYF
TGTGCCAGCAGTTACTCGTGGGGGAGCGGCACAGATACGCAGTATTTT
>TRBD1|NA|TRBJ1-3|TRBV6-1
CASSEKGAGTGPFSGNTIYF
TGTGCCAGCAGTGAAAAGGGTGCCGGGACAGGGCCATTTTCTGGAAACACCATATATTTT
>NA|few|TRBJ1-1|TRBV29-1
CSVDQEMNTEAFF
TGCAGCGTTGATCAGGAGATGAACACTGAAGCTTTCTTT
>NA|NA|TRBJ1-2|TRBV28
CASSLLNWGNSRSNYGYTF
TGTGCCAGCAGTTTACTAAACTGGGGTAACTCCCGCTCGAACTATGGCTACACCTTC
>NA|once|TRBJ1-1|TRBV7-3
CASSPSGGPGTEAFF
TGTGCCAGCAGCCCCTCGGGGGGGCCCGGGACTGAAGCTTTCTTT
>TRBD1|few|TRBJ1-1|TRBV19
CASNTGQGRTAFF
TGTGCCAGTAATACCGGACAGGGCCGTACAGCTTTCTTT
>NA|NA|TRBJ1-4|TRBV7-9
CASSSRGLNEKLFF
TGTGCCAGCAGCTCCAGAGGTCTTAATGAAAAACTGTTTTTT
>NA|NA|TRBJ2-7|TRBV28
CASSLIGGSYEQYF
TGTGCCAGCAGTTTAATAGGGGGCTCCTACGAGCAGTACTTC
>NA|NA|TRBJ1-1|TRBV5-1
CASSRDGRTEAFF
TGCGCCAGCAGTCGAGACGGGAGGACTGAAGCTTTCTTT
>TRBD1|NA|TRBJ1-2|TRBV6-6
CASSYSGQGEGYTF
TGTGCCAGCAGTTACTCAGGGCAGGGGGAAGGCTACACCTTC